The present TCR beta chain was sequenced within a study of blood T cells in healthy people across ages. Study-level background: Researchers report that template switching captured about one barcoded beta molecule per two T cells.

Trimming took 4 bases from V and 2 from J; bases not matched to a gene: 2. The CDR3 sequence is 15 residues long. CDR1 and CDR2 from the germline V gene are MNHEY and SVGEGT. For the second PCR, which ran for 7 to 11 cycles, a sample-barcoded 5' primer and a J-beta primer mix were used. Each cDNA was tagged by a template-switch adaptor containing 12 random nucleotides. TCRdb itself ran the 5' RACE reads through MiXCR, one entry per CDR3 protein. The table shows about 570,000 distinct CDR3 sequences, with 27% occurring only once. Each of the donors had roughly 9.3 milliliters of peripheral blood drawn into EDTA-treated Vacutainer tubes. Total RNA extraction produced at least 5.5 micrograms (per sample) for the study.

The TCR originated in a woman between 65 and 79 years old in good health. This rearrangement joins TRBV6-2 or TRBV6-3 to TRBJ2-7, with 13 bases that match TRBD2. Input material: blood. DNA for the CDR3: TGTGCCAGCAGTTCCGGACTAGCGGGGGCCTACGAGCAGTACTTC. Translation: CASSSGLAGAYEQYF.